A single sample gave rise to the 27 T cell receptor beta chains below, sequenced in a study of T-cell memory formation after mild COVID-19. TCRdb itself ran the 5' RACE reads through MiXCR, one entry per CDR3 protein. The sample contains 300,000 to 400,000 distinct CDR3 sequences, more than 15% of which appear only once. The material sequenced was PBMCs or a T cell subset sorted from them (not recorded which). These receptors were obtained from a man younger than 35 who had mild COVID-19 (a few samples of this study predate the infection). Cell type and time point are not known.

This clonotype was observed a few times. The CDR3 nucleotides read TGCAGCGTTGAAGATCACCAGGGGGCATTGGAGGAGACCCAGTACTTC. Encoded protein: CSVEDHQGALEETQYF. This chain connects TRBV29-1 to TRBJ2-5; 8 bases line up with TRBD1. The germline gives CDR1 SQVTM, CDR2 ANQGSEA. The CDR3 spans 16 residues. Trimming removed 0 bases from V and 5 bases from J; junction bases left unmatched: 11.

The V call is TRBV6-5, the J call TRBJ2-7; D is unclear. The germline V and J ends were trimmed by 5 bases and 6 bases, with 8 bases remaining between them. Germline lookup yields CDR1 MNHEY and CDR2 SVGAGI. The length of the CDR3 is 11 residues. This chain's CDR3 is CASSIWFEQYV. In nucleotides, the CDR3 is TGTGCCAGCAGTATATGGTTCGAGCAGTACGTC.

V and J are TRBV6-1 and TRBJ2-3, with D possibly TRBD2 on 6 matching bases. CDR1 MNHNS and CDR2 SASEGT come from the germline V gene. Trimming took 5 bases from V and 8 from J, leaving 14 bases between them. The CDR3 totals 13 residues. In DNA form, the CDR3 reads TGTGCCAGCAGTCTGTACCGAGCGGGTACGCAGTATTTT. It encodes CASSLYRAGTQYF.

There are a few counts of this clonotype. The chain links TRBV6-2 or TRBV6-3 to TRBJ2-5; TRBD2 is a possible D gene (6 bases). V lost 5 bases and J lost 2, with 15 bases in between. The CDR3 is 15 amino acids. Germline V gene lookup returns CDR1 MNHEY and CDR2 SVGEGT. The CDR3 DNA sequence: TGTGCCAGCAGTCTTAGCGGAGCTTATCAAGAGACCCAGTACTTC. Protein: CASSLSGAYQETQYF.

The chain employs TRBV10-3 and TRBJ2-3; D is possibly TRBD1 (6 bases). Trimming removed 9 bases from V and 4 bases from J, with 11 bases in between. The CDR3 sequence is 12 residues long. Germline values: CDR1 ENHRY, CDR2 SYGVKD. In DNA form, the CDR3 reads TGTGCCATAGCAGGGGAGTCAGATACGCAGTATTTT. Its translation is CAIAGESDTQYF.

The chain uses TRBV11-2 and TRBJ2-1; TRBD1 might be the D (6 bases). CDR1 is SGHAT and CDR2 is FQNNGV in the germline V gene. Trimming took 6 bases from V and 7 from J, leaving 10 bases between them. The CDR3 is 12 residues long. In nucleotides, the CDR3 is TGTGCCAGCAGAACCCAGGGGAATGAGCAGTTCTTC. Translating gives CASRTQGNEQFF.

This clonotype was seen many times. The chain links TRBV11-2 to TRBJ1-2; 8 positions agree with TRBD1. The V gene's germline CDR1 is SGHAT and CDR2 FQNNGV. The CDR3 extends over 14 amino acids. Trimming took 4 bases from V and 2 from J; bases not matched to a gene: 3. The CDR3 spells CASSSGQGNYGYTF. DNA for the CDR3: TGTGCCAGCAGCTCAGGACAGGGAAACTATGGCTACACCTTC. Full variable domain (rest looked up from reference TRBV11-2 and TRBJ1-2): EAGVAQSPRYKIIEKRQSVAFWCNPISGHATLYWYQQILGQGPKLLIQFQNNGVVDDSQLPKDRFSAERLKGVDSTLKIQPAKLEDSAVYLCASSSGQGNYGYTFGSGTRLTVV.

This sequence joins TRBV4-3 and TRBJ2-2; D is unresolved. CDR1 and CDR2 from the germline V gene are LGHNA and YSLEER. The V gene lost 2 bases and the J gene lost 6 bases, with 10 bases spanning the gap. CDR3 size: 14 residues. The CDR3 sequence: CASSQPQGSGELFF. The DNA of the CDR3 is TGCGCCAGCAGCCAACCCCAAGGATCCGGGGAGCTGTTTTTT.

Many counts were recorded for this clonotype. The V and J genes are TRBV7-2 and TRBJ2-5; D not certain. With 3 bases removed from V and 1 base from J, the gap between germline ends came to 3 bases. The germline gives CDR1 SGHTA, CDR2 FQGNSA. This CDR3 has 12 amino acids. The CDR3 sequence is CASSFAQETQYF. CDR3 nucleotide sequence: TGTGCCAGCAGCTTTGCCCAAGAGACCCAGTACTTC.

The V gene is TRBV9, the J gene TRBJ2-2; D possibly uses TRBD1 or TRBD2 (6 bases each). CDR1 and CDR2 from the germline V gene are SGDLS and YYNGEE. The CDR3 runs to 16 residues. Between the trimmed V and J ends, which lost 2 bases and 5 bases, there was a span of 16 bases. CDR3 region: CASSVTIGGRTGELFF. The CDR3, as DNA: TGTGCCAGCAGCGTCACCATCGGGGGCCGGACCGGGGAGCTGTTTTTT.

A few counts support this clonotype. The gene calls are TRBV20-1 and TRBJ1-2; D remains ambiguous. Trimming shortened V by 6 bases and J by 5 bases, and 22 bases separated the two germline ends. Germline V gives CDR1 DFQATT, CDR2 SNEGSKA (reference sequence). This CDR3 contains 15 residues. The CDR3 DNA reads TGCAGTGCCTCGGACGGGCTACCCTATGTTTATGGCTACACCTTC. Amino acid sequence: CSASDGLPYVYGYTF.

The CDR3 here is CASSPGLSYNSPLHF. The CDR3 bases are TGTGCCAGCAGCCCTGGTCTCTCCTATAATTCACCCCTCCACTTT. The chain carries TRBV5-5 and TRBJ1-6; D not resolved. The length of the CDR3 is 15 residues. The V gene's germline CDR1 is SGHKS and CDR2 YYEKEE (reference sequence). V dropped 4 bases and J dropped 0 bases, with 8 bases sitting between them. The full variable domain, with the rest looked up from reference TRBV5-5 and TRBJ1-6, is DAGVTQSPTHLIKTRGQQVTLRCSPISGHKSVSWYQQVLGQGPQFIFQYYEKEERGRGNFPDRFSARQFPNYSSELNVNALLLGDSALYLCASSPGLSYNSPLHFGNGTRLTVT.

The gene calls are TRBV6-2 or TRBV6-3 and TRBJ1-5; 7 bases fit TRBD1. CDR3 length: 15 residues. V trimming: 6 bases; J trimming: 4 bases; junction bases outside the gene matches: 9. The germline V gene has CDR1 MNHEY and CDR2 SVGEGT. CDR3 residues: CASRRQGGGNQPQHF. CDR3 nucleotide sequence: TGTGCCAGCAGAAGACAGGGTGGTGGGAATCAGCCCCAGCATTTT.

The table lists this clonotype with a few counts. The chain recombines TRBV28 with TRBJ1-2, with a weak D call TRBD1 (5 bases). Per germline, CDR1 MDHEN and CDR2 SYDVKM. This CDR3 is 16 amino acids long. With 5 bases removed from V and 4 bases from J, the gap between germline ends came to 20 bases. CDR3 region: CASSRGRDGEGYGYTF. The CDR3 coding sequence is TGTGCCAGCAGTAGGGGTAGGGACGGTGAAGGCTATGGCTACACCTTC.

The rearrangement joins TRBV20-1 to TRBJ1-5; TRBD1 matches 10 bases. The CDR3 contains 12 residues. From germline, CDR1 is DFQATT and CDR2 SNEGSKA (reference sequence). The trim removed 6 bases at V and 6 bases at J, leaving 2 bases unmatched. CDR3 protein: CSAGQGGQPQHF. In DNA, the CDR3 is TGCAGTGCCGGACAGGGGGGTCAGCCCCAGCATTTT.

V usage is TRBV6-5 and J usage is TRBJ1-5; D not resolved. From germline, CDR1 is MNHEY and CDR2 SVGAGI. The CDR3 has 13 amino acids. Trimming shortened V by 4 bases and J by 3 bases, and 7 bases separated the two germline ends. CDR3 coding DNA: TGTGCCAGCAGTTGGCAGTTCAATCAGCCCCAGCATTTT. It specifies CASSWQFNQPQHF.

This clonotype was detected a few times. This chain connects TRBV15 to TRBJ1-5; possible D gene TRBD1, 6 bases. This CDR3 has 17 amino acids. Per the germline V gene, CDR1 is LNHNV and CDR2 is YYDKDF (reference sequence). With 1 base removed from V and 5 bases from J, the gap between germline ends came to 18 bases. The CDR3 DNA is TGTGCCACCAGCAGAGTAGGGGTAGGGACACGGGATCAGCCCCAGCATTTT. Amino acids: CATSRVGVGTRDQPQHF. Using reference TRBV15 and TRBJ1-5 for the parts outside the CDR3, the full variable domain is DAMVIQNPRYQVTQFGKPVTLSCSQTLNHNVMYWYQQKSSQAPKLLFHYYDKDFNNEADTPDNFQSRRPNTSFCFLDIRSPGLGDTAMYLCATSRVGVGTRDQPQHFGDGTRLSIL.

The chain uses TRBV6-2 or TRBV6-3 and TRBJ2-3; 8 nucleotides align to TRBD1. Germline CDR1 reads MNHEY; CDR2 reads SVGEGT. This CDR3 contains 16 residues. Trimming at V came to 4 bases and at J to 4 bases, leaving 10 bases not matched to a gene. This CDR3 is CASSSVYRTGPDTQYF. CDR3 bases: TGTGCCAGCAGTTCGGTTTACAGGACAGGGCCAGATACGCAGTATTTT.

The chain joins TRBV10-3 to TRBJ2-7; D is perhaps TRBD1 (5 bases). V dropped 2 bases and J dropped 4 bases, with 9 bases sitting between them. CDR3 length: 13 residues. CDR1 and CDR2 from the germline V gene are ENHRY and SYGVKD. CDR3 amino acids: CAISEVSGYEQYF. Written as DNA, the CDR3 is TGTGCCATCAGTGAGGTTTCAGGGTACGAGCAGTACTTC.

The J gene is TRBJ2-7, the V gene TRBV7-2; TRBD1 is a possible D gene (6 bases). Germline V gives CDR1 SGHTA, CDR2 FQGNSA. The V end was cut by 4 bases, the J end by 6 bases, with 10 bases between. The CDR3 consists of 12 residues. The CDR3: CASSYQGPEQYF. DNA for the CDR3: TGTGCCAGCAGCTATCAGGGGCCCGAGCAGTACTTC.

The chain links TRBV12-3 or TRBV12-4 to TRBJ1-1; 11 bases align to TRBD1. V was clipped by 1 base and J by 5 bases; unmatched bases: 6. The CDR3 sequence is 16 residues long. CDR3 nucleotide sequence: TGTGCCAGCAGTTTAGGAGGGACAGGGGGTTTTACTGAAGCTTTCTTT. This gives the protein CASSLGGTGGFTEAFF.

The genes are TRBV6-2 or TRBV6-3 and TRBJ2-7; 10 positions match TRBD1. The CDR3 runs to 18 residues. The junction had 10 bases not matched to a gene; V was cut back by 0 bases and J by 2 bases. CDR1 and CDR2 from the germline V gene are MNHEY and SVGEGT. The CDR3 is CASSYSSVWDRGAYEQYV. The CDR3 coding sequence is TGTGCCAGCAGTTACTCGAGTGTATGGGACAGGGGCGCCTACGAGCAGTACGTC.

V usage is TRBV27 and J usage is TRBJ1-1; D unclear. V was pared by 6 bases and J by 0 bases, with 8 bases between. Per the germline V gene, CDR1 is MNHEY and CDR2 is SMNVEV (reference sequence). CDR3 size: 13 residues. CDR3: CASRFHLNTEAFF. DNA for the CDR3: TGTGCCAGCAGGTTTCACCTGAACACTGAAGCTTTCTTT.

This clonotype was found a few times. The rearrangement links TRBV12-3 or TRBV12-4 to TRBJ1-4; D ambiguous. The CDR3 is made up of 14 amino acids. Trimming took off 3 bases at V and 4 bases at J, with 9 bases between the two ends. This CDR3 is CASSLRTLNEKLFF. For the CDR3, the DNA is TGTGCCAGCAGTTTGAGGACGCTTAATGAAAAACTGTTTTTT.

The chain links TRBV12-3 or TRBV12-4 to TRBJ2-7, with D possibly TRBD1 on 5 matching bases. Trimming took off 3 bases at V and 2 bases at J, with 8 bases between the two ends. The CDR3 is 13 residues long. DNA of the CDR3: TGTGCCAGCAGTTTCACAGGCCCCTACGAGCAGTACTTC. It is translated as CASSFTGPYEQYF.

There are a few counts of this clonotype. The gene calls are TRBV18 and TRBJ2-6, with 8 nucleotides matching TRBD1. After removal of 5 bases from V and 0 bases from J, the junction contained 6 bases not matched to a gene. The germline gives CDR1 KGHSH, CDR2 LQKENI. The CDR3 loop spans 17 amino acids. The CDR3 DNA follows: TGTGCCAGCTCAGAACAGGGACAGGACTCTGGGGCCAACGTCCTGACTTTC. This sequence encodes CASSEQGQDSGANVLTF.

This clonotype was seen a handful of times. In DNA form, the CDR3 reads TGCGCCAGCAGTGGGGACAGGGGCCCCCTGGACTATGGCTACACCTTC. Its protein product is CASSGDRGPLDYGYTF. This sequence joins TRBV5-1 and TRBJ1-2; TRBD1 matches 10 bases. CDR3 length equals 16 residues. V shed 5 bases and J 3 bases; nucleotides not matched to a gene: 10. Germline values: CDR1 SGHRS, CDR2 YFSETQ.